Below, 13 T cell receptor beta chains from the same sample are listed, as sequenced in a study of blood T cell repertoires in COVID-19. The data were produced by immunoSEQ multiplex PCR, yet TCRdb's version contains in-frame clones alone and is incomplete. The profile shows 130,000 to 150,000 clones, around 83% of them singletons. Sample: PBMCs or T cells enriched from blood (not recorded which). The receptor set was obtained from a woman aged 45-65 years who had been exposed to COVID-19.

V usage is TRBV10-3 and J usage is TRBJ2-7; D not resolved. V dropped 4 bases and J dropped 5 bases, with 6 bases sitting between them. The CDR3 is made up of 11 amino acids. CDR1 and CDR2 from the germline V gene are ENHRY and SYGVKD. The CDR3 protein is CAISGLDEQYF. The CDR3 coding sequence is TGTGCCATCAGTGGGCTCGACGAGCAGTACTTC.

The chain recombines TRBV18 with TRBJ1-4; 7 nucleotides align to TRBD1. The CDR3 is 16 amino acids. With 6 bases clipped from V and 5 bases from J, the junction kept 12 bases outside the gene matches. Per germline, CDR1 KGHSH and CDR2 LQKENI. The CDR3 loop reads CASSPRVGTANEKLFF. The DNA of the CDR3 is TGTGCCAGCTCCCCCCGAGTAGGGACAGCAAATGAAAAACTGTTTTTT.

This clone is a singleton in its sample. This chain uses TRBV11-2 with TRBJ2-3, with D possibly matching TRBD2 (7 bases). This CDR3 spans 16 amino acids. CDR1 and CDR2 from the germline V gene are SGHAT and FQNNGV. Deletions cut 4 bases from V and 5 bases from J, with 19 bases between. CDR3 sequence (DNA): TGTGCCAGCAGCTACCGGGGGGCGGAGGATCTAGATACGCAGTATTTT. It codes for CASSYRGAEDLDTQYF.

This rearrangement joins TRBV7-9 to TRBJ1-2; 9 bases fit TRBD1. Germline assignment: CDR1 SEHNR and CDR2 FQNEAQ (reference sequence). The CDR3 has 15 amino acids. Unmatched junction bases numbered 7, after V lost 4 bases and J lost 4 bases. The chain's CDR3 is CASSSGQGKIYGYTF. The DNA of the CDR3 is TGTGCCAGCAGCTCAGGACAGGGGAAGATCTATGGCTACACCTTC.

The CDR3 protein is CASSEFSSAKPRGYTF. The CDR3 bases are TGTGCCAGCAGTGAATTTAGTTCGGCCAAACCTAGGGGCTACACCTTC. This chain links TRBV25-1 with TRBJ1-2, with D unresolved. V was cut by 1 base and J by 8 bases, with 20 bases left in between. In germline, CDR1 is MGHDK, CDR2 SYGVNS. The CDR3 contains 16 residues.

This clone has only one observation. The chain links TRBV19 to TRBJ2-6; D unresolved. Between the trimmed V and J ends, which lost 4 bases and 4 bases, there was a span of 5 bases. There are 13 residues in the CDR3. Germline V gene lookup returns CDR1 LNHDA and CDR2 SQIVND (reference sequence). This CDR3 is CASSTRGANVLTF. CDR3 in DNA: TGTGCCAGTAGTACCAGAGGGGCCAACGTCCTGACTTTC.

The chain has TRBV11-2 and TRBJ2-5; 10 bases are a match to TRBD2. Trimming took 6 bases from V and 3 from J; bases not matched to a gene: 10. CDR3 length: 16 amino acids. The germline CDR1 and CDR2 sequences are SGHAT and FQNNGV. CDR3 coding DNA: TGTGCCAGCAGGCCTGGACTAGCGGACGGAAAAGAGACCCAGTACTTC. It translates to CASRPGLADGKETQYF.

This clone occurred once. The chain combines TRBV5-6 with TRBJ1-1; TRBD1 might be the D (5 bases). The V end lost 4 bases, the J end lost 1 base, and 14 bases lay between the germline ends. This CDR3 is 15 amino acids long. In germline, CDR1 is SGHDT, CDR2 YYEEEE. The CDR3 loop reads CASSPRGPKNTEAFF. The CDR3 DNA sequence: TGTGCCAGCAGCCCGCGGGGACCGAAGAACACTGAAGCTTTCTTT.

This chain connects TRBV29-1 to TRBJ2-1, with 14 bases that match TRBD2. V trimming: 6 bases; J trimming: 8 bases; junction bases outside the gene matches: 6. The CDR3 has 14 residues. Germline lookup yields CDR1 SQVTM and CDR2 ANQGSEA. CDR3 DNA sequence: TGCAGCGTGAGCGGGACTAGCGGGGGTCATGAGCAGTTCTTC. This gives the protein CSVSGTSGGHEQFF.

The chain recombines TRBV27 with TRBJ2-7; D is unresolved. Deletions cut 6 bases from V and 0 bases from J, with 12 bases between. This CDR3 contains 14 residues. Germline CDR1 and CDR2: MNHEY and SMNVEV (reference sequence). The CDR3 reads CASRTYRDSYEQYF. The CDR3 DNA is TGTGCCAGCAGGACCTACAGAGACTCCTACGAGCAGTACTTC.

The chain joins TRBV29-1 to TRBJ1-1; D is undetermined. The germline CDR1 and CDR2 sequences are SQVTM and ANQGSEA. The CDR3 is 11 residues long. Trimming shortened V by 4 bases and J by 6 bases, and 9 bases separated the two germline ends. CDR3 amino acids: CSVAKGAEAFF. CDR3 in DNA: TGCAGCGTTGCAAAGGGAGCTGAAGCTTTCTTT. Complete variable domain (other parts from reference TRBV29-1 and TRBJ1-1): SAVISQKPSRDICQRGTSLTIQCQVDSQVTMMFWYRQQPGQSLTLIATANQGSEATYESGFVIDKFPISRPNLTFSTLTVSNMSPEDSSIYLCSVAKGAEAFFGQGTRLTVV.

This clone has only a few counts. The CDR3: CASSPPPAGAYNSPLHF. The CDR3, as DNA: TGTGCCAGCAGCCCCCCACCAGCCGGAGCTTATAATTCACCCCTCCACTTT. The rearrangement uses TRBV5-4 and TRBJ1-6; no definite D call. Germline V gene sequence: CDR1 SGHNT, CDR2 YYREEE (reference sequence). The CDR3 consists of 17 residues. Deletions cut 4 bases from V and 4 bases from J, with 18 bases between.

The chain combines TRBV28 with TRBJ2-5, with 8 bases fitting TRBD2. Germline CDR1 is MDHEN and CDR2 is SYDVKM. This CDR3 is built from 15 residues. V gave up 3 bases and J gave up 1 base; unmatched junction bases: 4. CDR3 amino acids: CASSLGGGFQETQYF. CDR3 bases: TGTGCCAGCAGTTTGGGCGGGGGGTTCCAAGAGACCCAGTACTTC. Complete variable domain (other parts from reference TRBV28 and TRBJ2-5): DVKVTQSSRYLVKRTGEKVFLECVQDMDHENMFWYRQDPGLGLRLIYFSYDVKMKEKGDIPEGYSVSREKKERFSLILESASTNQTSMYLCASSLGGGFQETQYFGPGTRLLVL.